The 27 T cell receptor beta chains below come from one sample, sequenced in a study of PD-1 blockade in classical Hodgkin lymphoma. Every patient had relapsed following autologous stem cell transplantation, and cohorts differed in brentuximab vedotin exposure. Sequencing was performed with immunoSEQ multiplex PCR; in TCRdb, only in-frame clones are kept and a portion is missing. The data hold 50,000 to 75,000 clones, with more than 75% observed a single time. The sequencing used peripheral blood mononuclear cells (PBMCs), collected before the second cycle of nivolumab. All receptors come from a human donor with classical Hodgkin lymphoma.

The rearrangement links TRBV5-1 to TRBJ1-4, with D possibly TRBD1 on 5 matching bases. Looked up from germline, CDR1 is SGHRS and CDR2 is YFSETQ. This CDR3 spans 15 amino acids. V lost 0 bases to trimming and J lost 7 bases, with 13 bases between them. The CDR3 bases are TGCGCCAGCAGCTTGGGATGGCAGGGCGGTGAAAAACTGTTTTTT. It encodes CASSLGWQGGEKLFF.

This sequence joins TRBV28 and TRBJ2-7; a weak D match, TRBD1 (5 bases). The V end was cut by 1 base, the J end by 3 bases, with 10 bases between. Germline assignment: CDR1 MDHEN and CDR2 SYDVKM. The CDR3 has 14 amino acids. The CDR3 reads CASSLSQGVYEQYF. In DNA form, the CDR3 reads TGTGCCAGCAGTTTATCGCAGGGCGTCTACGAGCAGTACTTC.

The chain employs TRBV7-9 and TRBJ1-5; TRBD1 matches at 8 bases. The V segment lost 5 bases and the J segment 4 bases; nucleotides outside the gene matches: 1. The V gene's germline CDR1 is SEHNR and CDR2 FQNEAQ (reference sequence). The CDR3 covers 13 residues. CDR3 DNA sequence: TGTGCCAGCAGCCGGACAGGGAATCAGCCCCAGCATTTT. Protein sequence: CASSRTGNQPQHF. The full variable domain, rest sourced from reference TRBV7-9 and TRBJ1-5, is DTGVSQNPRHKITKRGQNVTFRCDPISEHNRLYWYRQTLGQGPEFLTYFQNEAQLEKSRLLSDRFSAERPKGSFSTLEIQRTEQGDSAMYLCASSRTGNQPQHFGDGTRLSIL.

In DNA form, the CDR3 reads TGTGCCAGCAGGTTAGCGGGGGGGGCCACAGATACGCAGTATTTT. Translation: CASRLAGGATDTQYF. J is TRBJ2-3 and V is TRBV28, with 11 positions matching TRBD2. Germline CDR1 reads MDHEN; CDR2 reads SYDVKM. This CDR3 is built from 15 residues. V shed 6 bases and J 2 bases; nucleotides not matched to a gene: 4.

The chain uses TRBV5-1 and TRBJ2-5, with TRBD1 matching over 7 bases. The V gene's germline CDR1 is SGHRS and CDR2 YFSETQ. CDR3 length: 15 residues. J lost 2 bases, V lost 2 bases, and 6 bases had no gene match. CDR3 sequence reads: CASSLTTGEQETQYF. CDR3 nucleotides: TGCGCCAGCAGCTTAACCACAGGGGAGCAAGAGACCCAGTACTTC.

The V gene is TRBV4-1, the J gene TRBJ2-5; 14 bases fit TRBD2. The CDR3 loop spans 20 amino acids. J was trimmed by 1 base and V by 0 bases; bases with no gene match: 10. Germline loops: CDR1 MGHRA, CDR2 YSYEKL. The CDR3 DNA is TGCGCCAGCAGCCAAGATCCCAGACTAGCGGGGGGGGTTTCCCAAGAGACCCAGTACTTC. It translates to CASSQDPRLAGGVSQETQYF.

This clone was counted once. The rearrangement links TRBV5-4 to TRBJ1-4, with 7 bases fitting TRBD1. The germline gives CDR1 SGHNT, CDR2 YYREEE (reference sequence). J lost 7 bases, V lost 0 bases, and 9 bases had no gene match. This CDR3 spans 16 amino acids. CDR3 DNA sequence: TGTGCCAGCAGCTTGGACAGGTCGTCAGGGGGTGAAAAACTGTTTTTT. It encodes CASSLDRSSGGEKLFF. The entire variable domain, with the rest obtained from reference TRBV5-4 and TRBJ1-4, is as follows: ETGVTQSPTHLIKTRGQQVTLRCSSQSGHNTVSWYQQALGQGPQFIFQYYREEENGRGNFPPRFSGLQFPNYSSELNVNALELDDSALYLCASSLDRSSGGEKLFFGSGTQLSVL.

This chain connects TRBV19 to TRBJ1-4, with D possibly TRBD1 on 6 matching bases. The ends were cut back, 10 bases at V and 6 bases at J, with 9 bases in the middle. The CDR3 totals 11 residues. CDR1 is LNHDA and CDR2 is SQIVND in the germline V gene (reference sequence). CDR3 region: CATGVDEKLFF. The CDR3 nucleotides read TGTGCCACAGGGGTGGATGAAAAACTGTTTTTT.

This clone was picked up a small number of times. The chain has TRBV19 and TRBJ2-7, with TRBD1 matching 10 bases. Germline CDR1 reads LNHDA; CDR2 reads SQIVND (reference sequence). This CDR3 contains 13 residues. The ends lost 4 bases at V and 9 bases at J; junction bases unmatched: 6. The CDR3 sequence: CASSRRDRGWQYF. In nucleotides, the CDR3 is TGTGCCAGTAGTAGGCGGGACAGGGGTTGGCAGTACTTC.

The gene calls are TRBV5-4 and TRBJ1-1; D uncertain. Trimming shortened V by 4 bases and J by 1 base, and 8 bases separated the two germline ends. Per germline, CDR1 SGHNT and CDR2 YYREEE (reference sequence). The CDR3 extends over 13 amino acids. This chain's CDR3 is CASSLGRNTEAFF. CDR3 nucleotides: TGTGCCAGCAGCCTAGGACGGAACACTGAAGCTTTCTTT.

The chain links TRBV6-6 to TRBJ1-2; 8 bases map to TRBD1. Germline CDR1 MNHNY, CDR2 SVGAGI (reference sequence). There are 15 residues in the CDR3. Trimming removed 2 bases from V and 8 bases from J; junction bases left unmatched: 10. The CDR3 loop is CASSYQGAGVSGYTF. As DNA, the CDR3 is TGTGCCAGCAGTTACCAGGGGGCAGGGGTAAGCGGCTACACCTTC.

This clone has just one count. This chain links TRBV10-3 with TRBJ2-1; TRBD1 matches at 10 bases. The CDR3 covers 17 residues. Germline V gives CDR1 ENHRY, CDR2 SYGVKD. After removal of 8 bases from V and 5 bases from J, the junction contained 15 bases not matched to a gene. The DNA of the CDR3 is TGTGCCATCGCCGACAGGGGGCGGGTAGTCTCGGACAATGAGCAGTTCTTC. Protein sequence: CAIADRGRVVSDNEQFF.

This sequence joins TRBV7-7 and TRBJ2-7, with D uncertain. CDR1 and CDR2 from the germline V gene are SSHAT and FNYEAQ (reference sequence). The CDR3 runs 13 residues. Between the trimmed V and J ends, which lost 5 bases and 3 bases, there was a span of 11 bases. This CDR3 is CASSLYTSYEQYF. The DNA of the CDR3 is TGTGCCAGCAGCCTATATACGAGCTACGAGCAGTACTTC.

The rearrangement links TRBV7-9 to TRBJ1-2, with a tentative D call TRBD1 (5 bases). There are 13 residues in the CDR3. V gave up 5 bases and J gave up 4 bases, with 11 bases separating them. In germline, CDR1 is SEHNR, CDR2 FQNEAQ (reference sequence). CDR3 amino acids: CASSPGRLYGYTF. The CDR3 nucleotides are TGTGCCAGCAGCCCGGGACGGCTCTATGGCTACACCTTC.

The gene calls are TRBV5-1 and TRBJ1-4; 11 nucleotides agree with TRBD1. This CDR3 is 15 amino acids long. V dropped 4 bases and J dropped 3; count of bases not matched to a gene: 2. Per the germline V gene, CDR1 is SGHRS and CDR2 is YFSETQ. In DNA form, the CDR3 reads TGCGCCAGCAGCGCGGGACAGGGGGCTAATGAAAAACTGTTTTTT. This encodes CASSAGQGANEKLFF.

V usage is TRBV6-5 and J usage is TRBJ2-1; no clear D. Germline V CDR1 and CDR2: MNHEY, SVGAGI. This CDR3 has 12 amino acids. V lost 7 bases and J lost 7, with 11 bases in between. CDR3 nucleotides: TGTGCCAGCACCCAGCGTGCGAATGAGCAGTTCTTC. Translating it yields CASTQRANEQFF.

The V call is TRBV4-2, the J call TRBJ1-1; no clear D gene. The ends were cut back, 0 bases at V and 0 bases at J, with 8 bases in the middle. In germline, CDR1 is LGHNA, CDR2 YNFKEQ. This CDR3 comprises 15 residues. Here the CDR3 reads CASSQEGWLNTEAFF. The CDR3, as DNA: TGTGCCAGCAGCCAAGAGGGGTGGTTGAACACTGAAGCTTTCTTT.

The chain links TRBV7-8 to TRBJ1-2; D is undetermined. Germline values: CDR1 SGHVS, CDR2 FQNEAQ. CDR3 length equals 15 residues. V shed 3 bases and J shed 9 bases, with 20 bases lying between them. The CDR3 region has the DNA TGTGCCAGCAGCTTGTCCGATGGCCGAGTGTTGAGCTACACCTTC. This gives the protein CASSLSDGRVLSYTF.

The chain combines TRBV5-1 with TRBJ2-1; D gene uncertain. The CDR3 is 12 residues long. The V end was cut by 2 bases, the J end by 9 bases, with 9 bases between. Germline CDR1 is SGHRS and CDR2 is YFSETQ. The CDR3 loop is CASSLPDGEQFF. The CDR3 DNA sequence: TGCGCCAGCAGCTTACCCGACGGTGAGCAGTTCTTC.

The chain carries TRBV28 and TRBJ2-7; 9 bases fit TRBD2. The CDR3 loop spans 15 amino acids. V dropped 2 bases and J dropped 2; count of bases not matched to a gene: 4. Germline CDR1 and CDR2: MDHEN and SYDVKM. The CDR3 here is CASSLTAGGTYEQYF. The DNA of the CDR3 is TGTGCCAGCAGTTTAACGGCGGGGGGGACCTACGAGCAGTACTTC.

V and J are TRBV7-6 and TRBJ2-7; D uncertain. Germline V CDR1 and CDR2: SGHVS, FNYEAQ. V lost 1 base and J lost 0, with 13 bases in between. The CDR3 is 16 amino acids. The CDR3 loop reads CASSLEIGPDSYEQYF. The CDR3 region has the DNA TGTGCCAGCAGCTTAGAAATCGGACCCGACTCCTACGAGCAGTACTTC. The whole variable domain, filled in from reference TRBV7-6 and TRBJ2-7, reads GAGVSQSPRYKVTKRGQDVALRCDPISGHVSLYWYRQALGQGPEFLTYFNYEAQQDKSGLPNDRFSAERPEGSISTLTIQRTEQRDSAMYRCASSLEIGPDSYEQYFGPGTRLTVT.

V usage is TRBV5-6 and J usage is TRBJ2-3; a possible D gene is TRBD2 (6 bases). V lost 3 bases, J lost 2 bases, and 13 bases lay in between. This CDR3 is built from 15 residues. Germline V gene data show CDR1 as SGHDT and CDR2 as YYEEEE. The CDR3 region has the DNA TGTGCCAGCAGCTACTCTAGCGCGGACACAGATACGCAGTATTTT. Its protein product is CASSYSSADTDTQYF.

This chain joins TRBV18 and TRBJ2-5, with D hard to call. The CDR3 totals 10 residues. Germline loops: CDR1 KGHSH, CDR2 LQKENI. With 5 bases removed from V and 3 bases from J, the gap between germline ends came to 1 base. CDR3 protein: CASSEETQYF. The DNA of the CDR3 is TGTGCCAGCTCAGAAGAGACCCAGTACTTC.

The V gene is TRBV6-5, the J gene TRBJ2-2; D assignment may be TRBD1 or TRBD2 (5 bases each). The germline V gene has CDR1 MNHEY and CDR2 SVGAGI. This CDR3 has 14 residues. V dropped 6 bases and J dropped 7 bases, with 15 bases sitting between them. CDR3 sequence: CASRWDHPFGELFF. CDR3 bases: TGTGCCAGCAGATGGGACCACCCCTTCGGGGAGCTGTTTTTT.

The chain is built from TRBV29-1 and TRBJ2-7, with unresolved D. The CDR3 has 12 residues. CDR1 and CDR2 (germline): SQVTM, ANQGSEA. V lost 6 bases to trimming and J lost 1 base, with 10 bases between them. The CDR3 reads CSVRYLSYEQYF. The CDR3 region has the DNA TGCAGCGTCCGGTATTTATCCTACGAGCAGTACTTC.

The chain recombines TRBV28 with TRBJ2-3; D gene uncertain. The length of the CDR3 is 15 residues. CDR1 and CDR2 (germline): MDHEN, SYDVKM. V was pared by 2 bases and J by 3 bases, with 12 bases between. As DNA, the CDR3 is TGTGCCAGCAGTTTACGGACCGTTAGAACAGATACGCAGTATTTT. It codes for CASSLRTVRTDTQYF.

This clone was observed a few times. The rearrangement uses TRBV12-5 and TRBJ1-5; unclear D gene. This CDR3 spans 15 amino acids. From germline, CDR1 is LGHNT and CDR2 FRNRAP. V was trimmed by 2 bases and J by 2 bases, leaving 10 bases between them. CDR3 coding DNA: TGTGCTAGTGGTTTGCTCGACGTACGCAATCAGCCCCAGCATTTT. Amino acids: CASGLLDVRNQPQHF.